This TCR beta chain was retrieved from a study of CD8 T cell repertoires and HIV-1 epitope variants (dated by TCRdb to about 2020). For the study in its entirety: Twenty-five peptides representing autologous and known Gag and Nef epitope variants were each used to stimulate T cells in separate culture wells. The control conditions were a CMV, EBV and flu peptide pool, the Ebola AY9 epitope as a negative control, and a well with no peptide. The epitopes tested covered three Gag epitope families plus Nef HW9 and YT9. T cells were enriched with the EasySep Human T Cell Enrichment Kit and co-cultured with equal numbers of autologous T cell-negative cells as antigen-presenting cells. For around 10 days the cultures were kept in IMDM with gentamicin, and on days 3 and 7 half of the media was changed with IL-2, IL-7 and IL-15 added. An aliquot of 1M T cells was saved as an uncultured baseline condition, separate from the roughly 83 T cell cultures. A total of more than 70 T cell cultures were run, with each culture condition done in triplicate except for one peptide, which was done in duplicate.

A word on this clone: Its antigen specificity is not known. Within one base of it there is no much larger clone, and no base qualities were kept.

Sequencing of TCR beta CDR3 regions was done on the immunoSEQ platform at survey depth. The QIAamp DNA micro kit was used to extract genomic DNA from every cultured and uncultured CD8+ T cell population. In the paper's pipeline: Any sample with under 5,000 productive reads was excluded, and this exclusion removed about 7% of the roughly 80 cultures stimulated with HIV peptides. A MANAFEST web app trimmed sequences to CDR3 and removed nonproductive sequences, CDR3s under 5 amino acids, and those not starting C or ending F/W. For a clonotype to count as antigen-specific, the clonotype had to expand relative to the no-peptide control in at least 2 of 3 replicates at FDR 0.01, and only within one epitope family. Specific clonotypes also needed at least fivefold higher frequency than in wells stimulated with peptides from other epitope families. The table comes from immuneACCESS by way of TCRdb, which keeps in-frame sequences with V and J called. Part of the clones is missing from these tables; in studies checked, under half for an unresolved V gene and the rest for unknown reasons. The D gene and trimming were derived from the DNA, and the V and J assignments and clone size from that table. Within this sample are some 6,500 clones, with approximately 71% of them counted one time only. The ten largest account for roughly two fifths of the sample.

Points the paper makes about the study in general: Eight to ten antigen-specific TCR beta clonotypes were identified, of which about 6 appeared to be cross-reactive for autologous or known escape epitope variants. The assay identified only TCR beta chains and indicated proliferation in response to antigen, without indicating T cell function or cytokine profile. Five clonotypes recognized the Nef KF9 family and one clonotype recognized the HW9 family, while no responses were seen to the TAALDMSHF plasma variant.

CDR1 and CDR2 are drawn from the germline V gene (reference sequence): SEHNR, FQNEAQ. Spanning cysteine to phenylalanine, the CDR3 consists of 19 amino acids. CDR3 DNA is the only sequence kept; it has 57 bases, read in frame from the first base. V trim: 5 bases; J trim: 2 bases; unmatched bases: 15. The EasySep Human CD8+ T Cell Enrichment Kit was used on day 10 to isolate CD8+ T cells from every culture. The sequenced sample was cultured CD8+ T cells derived from PBMCs. The sequence is built from TRBV7-9 and TRBJ1-5; TRBD1 lines up with 10 middle nucleotides. The receptor was derived from a male donor with HIV. In nucleotide form, the sequence is TGTGCCAGCAGCATGATGCCGGGACAGGGGAGTGGGGGCAATCAGCCCCAGCATTTT. It encodes CASSMMPGQGSGGNQPQHF.